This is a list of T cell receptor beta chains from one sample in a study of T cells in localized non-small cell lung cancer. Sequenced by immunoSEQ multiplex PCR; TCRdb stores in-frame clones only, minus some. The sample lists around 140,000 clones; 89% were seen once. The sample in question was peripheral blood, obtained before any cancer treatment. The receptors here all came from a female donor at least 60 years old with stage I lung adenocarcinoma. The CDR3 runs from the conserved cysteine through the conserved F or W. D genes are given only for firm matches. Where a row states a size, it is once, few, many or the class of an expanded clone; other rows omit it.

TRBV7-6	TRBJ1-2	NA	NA	TGTGCCAGCAGCTTTTCGACAGCTAACTATGGCTACACCTTC	CASSFSTANYGYTF
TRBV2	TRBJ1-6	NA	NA	TGTGCCAGCACCGAAAGGCAGGCGCCGAGCTCCTATAATTCACCCCTCCACTTT	CASTERQAPSSYNSPLHF
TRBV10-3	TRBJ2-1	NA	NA	TGTGCCATCAGTGAGGGGTCCTTACGGGATAACAATGAGCAGTTCTTC	CAISEGSLRDNNEQFF
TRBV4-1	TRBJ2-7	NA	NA	TGCGCCAGCAGCCAAGATCTTAGGGACTCTTACGAGCAGTACTTC	CASSQDLRDSYEQYF
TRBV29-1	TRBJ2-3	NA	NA	TGCAGCGTTGAATATTCGACAGATACGCAGTATTTT	CSVEYSTDTQYF
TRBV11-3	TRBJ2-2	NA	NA	TGTGCCAGCAGCTTAGGGTCCGCTTCCACCGGGGAGCTGTTTTTT	CASSLGSASTGELFF
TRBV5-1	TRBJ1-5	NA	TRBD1	TGCGCCAGCAGCATAGGGACAGGGAGGAGCAATCAGCCCCAGCATTTT	CASSIGTGRSNQPQHF
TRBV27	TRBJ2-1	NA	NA	TGTGCCAGCAGTTGGGAGAGCGCCTACAATGAGCAGTTCTTC	CASSWESAYNEQFF
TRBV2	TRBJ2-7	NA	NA	TGTGCCAGCAGTGGCTCCGGCTCCTCGCCTGGCGAGCAGTACTTC	CASSGSGSSPGEQYF
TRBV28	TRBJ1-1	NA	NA	TGTGCCAGCAGTGTCCAGGGACGGTACACTGAAGCTTTCTTT	CASSVQGRYTEAFF
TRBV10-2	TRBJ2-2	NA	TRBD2	TGCGCCAGCAGCGGACTAGCGGGACCCACCGGGGAGCTGTTTTTT	CASSGLAGPTGELFF
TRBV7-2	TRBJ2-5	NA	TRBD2	TGTGCCAGCAGCTCCGGACTAGCCCGGGAGACCCAGTACTTC	CASSSGLARETQYF
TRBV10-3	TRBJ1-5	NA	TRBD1	TGTGCCATCAGTGAGACACAGGGGGCGCAGCCCCAGCATTTT	CAISETQGAQPQHF
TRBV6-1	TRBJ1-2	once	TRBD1	TGTGCCAGCAGTGAAGCGGGACAGGGGGCGGGCGGCTACACCTTC	CASSEAGQGAGGYTF
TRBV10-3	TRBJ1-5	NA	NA	TGTGCCATCAGCAAGACAGAGGGCAATCAGCCCCAGCATTTT	CAISKTEGNQPQHF
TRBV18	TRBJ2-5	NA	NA	TGTGCCAGCTCACCACTCGGGGCTGAGACCCAGTACTTC	CASSPLGAETQYF
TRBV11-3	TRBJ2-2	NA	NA	TGTGCCAGCAGCGGTCAGGGTTCCGGGGAGCTGTTTTTT	CASSGQGSGELFF
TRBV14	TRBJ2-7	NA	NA	TGTGCCAGCAGCCAAGATGGGGCCCGCCCTGGGGGAGAGCAGTACTTC	CASSQDGARPGGEQYF
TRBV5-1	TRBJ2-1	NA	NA	TGCGCCAGCAGCTTGCTGGCGGAGTCGAATGAGCAGTTCTTC	CASSLLAESNEQFF
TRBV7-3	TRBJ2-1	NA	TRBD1	TGTGCCAGCAGCTTAAGGAAGCCGACAGGGGTCAATGAGCAGTTCTTC	CASSLRKPTGVNEQFF
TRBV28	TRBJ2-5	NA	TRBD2	TGTGCCAGCAGTAGTCCGAGCGGGAAAGAGACCCAGTACTTC	CASSSPSGKETQYF
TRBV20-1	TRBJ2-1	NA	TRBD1	TGCAGTGCTAACCCTACAGGGGACCAGTTCTTC	CSANPTGDQFF
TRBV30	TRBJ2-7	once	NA	TGTGCCTGGACGACTGACAGAGACCAGTACTTC	CAWTTDRDQYF
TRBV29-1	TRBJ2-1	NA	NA	TGCAGCGTTGTCGGCGGCTCGGCGGGTATAGAGCAGTTCTTC	CSVVGGSAGIEQFF
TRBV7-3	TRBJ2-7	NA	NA	TGTGCCAGCAGCGGTGTGGGGTCCTCCTACGAGCAGTACTTC	CASSGVGSSYEQYF
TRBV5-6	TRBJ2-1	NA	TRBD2	TGTGCCAGCAGCTTTCCCTCGGGCGGGAGCAACAATGAGCAGTTCTTC	CASSFPSGGSNNEQFF
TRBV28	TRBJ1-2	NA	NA	TGTGCCATCAACTCTGCCAACTATGGCTACACCTTC	CAINSANYGYTF
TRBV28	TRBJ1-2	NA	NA	TGTGCCAGCTTCGGAAACTATGGCTACACCTTC	CASFGNYGYTF
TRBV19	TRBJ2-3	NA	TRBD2	TGTGCCAGTAGTAGGGGGACTAGCGGGAGACCCACAGATACGCAGTATTTT	CASSRGTSGRPTDTQYF
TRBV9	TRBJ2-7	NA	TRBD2	TGTGCCAGCAGCGCGGGAGCGGGAGAGCTATACGAGCAGTACTTC	CASSAGAGELYEQYF
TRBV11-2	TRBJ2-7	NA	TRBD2	TGTGCCAGCAGCTTTACTAGCGGGAGGACTTACGAGCAGTACTTC	CASSFTSGRTYEQYF
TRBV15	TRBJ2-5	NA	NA	TGTGCCACCAGCACACACCAAGGGCAGGTGGTGGGAAAAGAGACCCAGTACTTC	CATSTHQGQVVGKETQYF
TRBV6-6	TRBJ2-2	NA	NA	TGTGCCAGCAGTTACGGGGTGGGAATGGCCGGGGAGCTGTTTTTT	CASSYGVGMAGELFF
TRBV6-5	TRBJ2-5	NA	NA	TGTGCCAGCAGCCGGACTACGTATCAAGAGACCCAGTACTTC	CASSRTTYQETQYF
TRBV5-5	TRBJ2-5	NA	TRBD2	TGTGCCAGCAGCTCCGGGGGGGGCGAGACCCAGTACTTC	CASSSGGGETQYF
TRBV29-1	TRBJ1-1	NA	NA	TGCAGCGTTGCCGATGGGATTGGGGACACTGAAGCTTTCTTT	CSVADGIGDTEAFF
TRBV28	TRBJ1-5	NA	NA	TGTGCCAGCAGTTTATCCCACGGAGGGAGAGAGGATCAGCCCCAGCATTTT	CASSLSHGGREDQPQHF
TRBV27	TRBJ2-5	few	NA	TGTGCCAGCAGTGGGAGGAGGCAAGAGACCCAGTACTTC	CASSGRRQETQYF
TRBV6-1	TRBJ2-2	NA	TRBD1	TGTGCCAGCAGTTTTGACAGGGGGAACACCGGGGAGCTGTTTTTT	CASSFDRGNTGELFF
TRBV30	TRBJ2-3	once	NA	TGTGCCTGGAGTGTACAGAGCGGTACGCAGTATTTT	CAWSVQSGTQYF
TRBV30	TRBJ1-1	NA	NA	TGTGCCTGGAGTTCAAGCGGGACAATGAACACTGAAGCTTTCTTT	CAWSSSGTMNTEAFF
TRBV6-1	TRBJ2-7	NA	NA	TGTGCCAGCAGTGAGAGGGGCAGCTCCTACGAGCAGTACTTC	CASSERGSSYEQYF
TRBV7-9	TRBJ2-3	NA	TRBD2	TGTGCCACCTACGGGGCGGGAGGGCCGCGCACAGATACGCAGTATTTT	CATYGAGGPRTDTQYF
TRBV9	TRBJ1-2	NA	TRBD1	TGTGCCAGCAGCGTAGGCGTAACAGGGGTTAACTATGGCTACACCTTC	CASSVGVTGVNYGYTF
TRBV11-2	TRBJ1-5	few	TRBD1	TGTGCCAGCAGCCCAACAGGGGATCAGCCCCAGCATTTT	CASSPTGDQPQHF
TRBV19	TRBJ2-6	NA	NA	TGTGCCAGTACCAAATATATGGGGGGGGCCTCTGGGGCCAACGTCCTGACTTTC	CASTKYMGGASGANVLTF